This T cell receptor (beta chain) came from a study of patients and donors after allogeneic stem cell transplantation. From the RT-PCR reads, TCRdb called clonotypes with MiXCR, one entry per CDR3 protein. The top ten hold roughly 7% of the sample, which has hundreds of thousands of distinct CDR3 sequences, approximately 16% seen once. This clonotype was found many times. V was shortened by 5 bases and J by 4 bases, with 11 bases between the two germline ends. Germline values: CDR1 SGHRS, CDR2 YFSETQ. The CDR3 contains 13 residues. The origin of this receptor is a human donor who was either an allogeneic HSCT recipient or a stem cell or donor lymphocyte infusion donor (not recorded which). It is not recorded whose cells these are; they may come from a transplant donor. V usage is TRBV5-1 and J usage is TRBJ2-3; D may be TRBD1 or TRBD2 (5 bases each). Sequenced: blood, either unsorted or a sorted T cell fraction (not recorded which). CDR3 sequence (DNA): TGCGCCAGCAGGCCCCCGGGGCCAGATACGCAGTATTTT. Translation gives CASRPPGPDTQYF.